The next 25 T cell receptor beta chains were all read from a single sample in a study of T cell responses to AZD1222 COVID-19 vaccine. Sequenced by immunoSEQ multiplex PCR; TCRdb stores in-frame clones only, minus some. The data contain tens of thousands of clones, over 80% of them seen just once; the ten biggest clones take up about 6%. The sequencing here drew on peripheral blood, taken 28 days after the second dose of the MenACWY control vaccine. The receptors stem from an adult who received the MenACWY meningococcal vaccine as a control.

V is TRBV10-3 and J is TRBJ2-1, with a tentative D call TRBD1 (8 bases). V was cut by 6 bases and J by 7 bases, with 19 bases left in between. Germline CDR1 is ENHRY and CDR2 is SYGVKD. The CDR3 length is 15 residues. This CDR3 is CAIRTQGGGRNEQFF. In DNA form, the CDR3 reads TGTGCCATCAGGACACAGGGGGGAGGGAGGAATGAGCAGTTCTTC.

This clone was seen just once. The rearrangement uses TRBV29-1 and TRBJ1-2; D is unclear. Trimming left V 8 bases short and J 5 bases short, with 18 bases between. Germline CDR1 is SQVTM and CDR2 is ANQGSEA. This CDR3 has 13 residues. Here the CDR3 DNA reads TGCAGCCTCAAAATCGAGGGTGGATATGGCTACACCTTC. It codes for CSLKIEGGYGYTF.

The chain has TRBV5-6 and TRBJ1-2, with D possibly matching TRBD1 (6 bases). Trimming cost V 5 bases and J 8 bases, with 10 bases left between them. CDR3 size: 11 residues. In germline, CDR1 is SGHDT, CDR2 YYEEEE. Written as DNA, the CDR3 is TGTGCCAGCAGTGCTGGGGGCGGCTACACCTTC. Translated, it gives CASSAGGGYTF. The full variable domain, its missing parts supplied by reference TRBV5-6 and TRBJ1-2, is DAGVTQSPTHLIKTRGQQVTLRCSPKSGHDTVSWYQQALGQGPQFIFQYYEEEERQRGNFPDRFSGHQFPNYSSELNVNALLLGDSALYLCASSAGGGYTFGSGTRLTVV.

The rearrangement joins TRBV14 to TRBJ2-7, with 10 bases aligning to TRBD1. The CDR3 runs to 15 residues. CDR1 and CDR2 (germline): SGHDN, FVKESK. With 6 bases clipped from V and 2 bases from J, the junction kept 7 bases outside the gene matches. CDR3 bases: TGTGCCAGCAGTCAGCCGGGACAGGGGACCTACGAGCAGTACTTC. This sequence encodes CASSQPGQGTYEQYF.

The DNA of the CDR3 is TGTGCCAGCAGACCGACAGGGGAAGGTGAAAAACTGTTTTTT. The encoded protein is CASRPTGEGEKLFF. The rearrangement links TRBV6-5 to TRBJ1-4; TRBD1 matches 8 bases. The V gene's germline CDR1 is MNHEY and CDR2 SVGAGI. The CDR3 consists of 14 residues. Trimming at V came to 6 bases and at J to 7 bases, leaving 7 bases not matched to a gene.

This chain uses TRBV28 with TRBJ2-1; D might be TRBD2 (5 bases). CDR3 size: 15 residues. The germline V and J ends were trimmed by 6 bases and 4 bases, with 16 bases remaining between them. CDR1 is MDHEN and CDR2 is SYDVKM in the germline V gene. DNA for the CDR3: TGTGCCAGCAGACCTGCCGGGGATAAGTACAATGAGCAGTTCTTC. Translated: CASRPAGDKYNEQFF.

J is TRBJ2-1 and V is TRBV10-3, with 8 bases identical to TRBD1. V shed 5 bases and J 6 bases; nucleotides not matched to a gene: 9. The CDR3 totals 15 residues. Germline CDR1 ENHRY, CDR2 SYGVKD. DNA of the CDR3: TGTGCCATCAGTTCCACAGGGGGGTTGGTCAATGAGCAGTTCTTC. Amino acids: CAISSTGGLVNEQFF.

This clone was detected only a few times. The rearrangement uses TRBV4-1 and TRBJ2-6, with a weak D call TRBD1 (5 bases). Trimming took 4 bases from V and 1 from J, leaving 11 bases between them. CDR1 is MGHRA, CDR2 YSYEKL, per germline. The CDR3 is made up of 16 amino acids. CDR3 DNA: TGCGCCAGCAGCCCCGACCAGGGTTCTGGGGCCAACGTCCTGACTTTC. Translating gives CASSPDQGSGANVLTF.

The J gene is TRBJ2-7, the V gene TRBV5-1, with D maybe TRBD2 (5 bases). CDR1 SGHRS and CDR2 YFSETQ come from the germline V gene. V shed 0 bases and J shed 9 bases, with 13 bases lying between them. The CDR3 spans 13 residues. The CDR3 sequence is CASSLVAEEAQYF. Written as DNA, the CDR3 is TGCGCCAGCAGCTTGGTGGCGGAGGAGGCGCAGTACTTC.

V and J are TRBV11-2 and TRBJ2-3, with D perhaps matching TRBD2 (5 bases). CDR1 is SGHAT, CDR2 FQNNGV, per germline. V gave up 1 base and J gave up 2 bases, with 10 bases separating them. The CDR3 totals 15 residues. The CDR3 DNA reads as TGTGCCAGCAGCTTAGCGGGATACGACACAGATACGCAGTATTTT. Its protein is CASSLAGYDTDTQYF.

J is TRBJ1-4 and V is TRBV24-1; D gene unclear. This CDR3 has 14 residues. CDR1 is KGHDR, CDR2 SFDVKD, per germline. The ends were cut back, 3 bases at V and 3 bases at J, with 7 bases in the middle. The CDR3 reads CATSDAEPNEKLFF. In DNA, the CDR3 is TGTGCCACCAGTGATGCGGAGCCTAATGAAAAACTGTTTTTT.

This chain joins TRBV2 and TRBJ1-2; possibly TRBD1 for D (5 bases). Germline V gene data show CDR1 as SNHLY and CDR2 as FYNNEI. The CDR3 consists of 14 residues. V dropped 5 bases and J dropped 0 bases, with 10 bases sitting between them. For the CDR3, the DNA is TGTGCCAGCAGTCTCAGGGTCACTAACTATGGCTACACCTTC. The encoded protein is CASSLRVTNYGYTF.

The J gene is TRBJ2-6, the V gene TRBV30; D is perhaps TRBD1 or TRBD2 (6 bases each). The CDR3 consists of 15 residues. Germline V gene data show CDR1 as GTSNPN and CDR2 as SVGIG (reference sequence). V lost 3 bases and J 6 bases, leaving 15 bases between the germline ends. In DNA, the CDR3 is TGTGCCTGGAGGTCGGGGGCCCTAGAGGCCAACGTCCTGACTTTC. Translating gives CAWRSGALEANVLTF.

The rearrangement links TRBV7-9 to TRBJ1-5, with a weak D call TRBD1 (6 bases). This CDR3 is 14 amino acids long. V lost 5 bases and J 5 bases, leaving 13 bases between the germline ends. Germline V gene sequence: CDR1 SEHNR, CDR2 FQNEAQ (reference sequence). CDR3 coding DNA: TGTGCCAGCAGCCCGGACAGTCTCTATCAGCCCCAGCATTTT. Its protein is CASSPDSLYQPQHF.

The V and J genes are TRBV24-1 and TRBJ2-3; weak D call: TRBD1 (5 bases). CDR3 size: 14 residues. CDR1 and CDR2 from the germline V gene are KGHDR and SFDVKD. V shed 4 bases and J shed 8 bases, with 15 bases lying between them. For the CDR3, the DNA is TGTGCCACCAGTGAATCCCCCCTTAGGGGTACGCAGTATTTT. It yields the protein CATSESPLRGTQYF.

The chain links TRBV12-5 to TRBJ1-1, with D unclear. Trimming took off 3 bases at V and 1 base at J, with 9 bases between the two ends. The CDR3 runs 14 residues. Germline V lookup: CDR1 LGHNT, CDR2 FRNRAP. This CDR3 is CASGFGLGNTEAFF. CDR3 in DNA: TGTGCTAGTGGTTTCGGGCTGGGGAACACTGAAGCTTTCTTT.

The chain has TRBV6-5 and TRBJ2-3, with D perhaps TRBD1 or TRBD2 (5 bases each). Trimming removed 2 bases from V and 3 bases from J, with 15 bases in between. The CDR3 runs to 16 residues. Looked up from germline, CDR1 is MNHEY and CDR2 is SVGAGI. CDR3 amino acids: CASSYGGAVGTDTQYF. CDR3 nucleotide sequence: TGTGCCAGCAGTTACGGGGGAGCAGTTGGGACAGATACGCAGTATTTT.

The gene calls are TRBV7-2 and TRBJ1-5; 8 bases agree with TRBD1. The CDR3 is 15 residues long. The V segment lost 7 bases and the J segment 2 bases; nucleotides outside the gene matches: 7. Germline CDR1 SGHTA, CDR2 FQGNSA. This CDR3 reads CASTFRGQGNQPQHF. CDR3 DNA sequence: TGTGCCAGCACCTTCAGGGGGCAAGGCAATCAGCCCCAGCATTTT.

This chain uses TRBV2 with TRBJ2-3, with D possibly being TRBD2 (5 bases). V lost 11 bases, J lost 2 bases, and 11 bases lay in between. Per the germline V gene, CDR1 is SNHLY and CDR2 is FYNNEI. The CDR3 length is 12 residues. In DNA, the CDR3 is TGTGCCGCCCGGGATAACACAGATACGCAGTATTTT. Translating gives CAARDNTDTQYF.

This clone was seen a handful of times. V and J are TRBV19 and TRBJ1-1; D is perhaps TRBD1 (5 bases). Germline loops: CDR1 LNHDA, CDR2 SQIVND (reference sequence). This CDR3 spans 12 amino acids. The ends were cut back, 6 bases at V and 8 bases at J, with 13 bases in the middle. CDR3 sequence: CASRGDRLEAFF. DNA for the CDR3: TGTGCCAGTAGGGGGGACCGATTAGAAGCTTTCTTT.

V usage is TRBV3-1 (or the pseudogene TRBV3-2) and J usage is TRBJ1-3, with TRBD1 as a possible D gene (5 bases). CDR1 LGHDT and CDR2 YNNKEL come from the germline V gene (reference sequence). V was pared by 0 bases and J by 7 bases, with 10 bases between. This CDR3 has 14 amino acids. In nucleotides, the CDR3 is TGTGCCAGCAGCCAAGACGCGGGGCGGAACACCATATATTTT. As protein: CASSQDAGRNTIYF.

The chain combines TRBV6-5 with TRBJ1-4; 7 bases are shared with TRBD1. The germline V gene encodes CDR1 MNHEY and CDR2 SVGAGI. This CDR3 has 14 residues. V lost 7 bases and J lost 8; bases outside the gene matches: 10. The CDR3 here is CASTKGLTGEKLFF. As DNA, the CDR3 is TGTGCCAGCACCAAGGGGTTGACAGGGGAAAAACTGTTTTTT.

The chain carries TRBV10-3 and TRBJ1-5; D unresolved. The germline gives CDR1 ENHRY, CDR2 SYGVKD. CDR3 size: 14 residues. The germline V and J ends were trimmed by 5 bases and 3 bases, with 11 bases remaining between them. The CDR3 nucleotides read TGTGCCATCAGTCAGGACGGATACAATCAGCCCCAGCATTTT. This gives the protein CAISQDGYNQPQHF.

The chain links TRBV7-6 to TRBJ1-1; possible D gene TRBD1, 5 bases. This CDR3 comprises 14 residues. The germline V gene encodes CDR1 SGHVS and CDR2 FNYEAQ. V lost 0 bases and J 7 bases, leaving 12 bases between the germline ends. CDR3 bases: TGTGCCAGCAGCTTAGCGGTCCAGGGCTATGAAGCTTTCTTT. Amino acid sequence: CASSLAVQGYEAFF.

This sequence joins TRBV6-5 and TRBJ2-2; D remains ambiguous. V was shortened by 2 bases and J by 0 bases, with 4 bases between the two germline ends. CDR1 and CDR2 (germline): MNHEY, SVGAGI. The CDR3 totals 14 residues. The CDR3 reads CASSYRSNTGELFF. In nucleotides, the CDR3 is TGTGCCAGCAGTTACCGATCGAACACCGGGGAGCTGTTTTTT.